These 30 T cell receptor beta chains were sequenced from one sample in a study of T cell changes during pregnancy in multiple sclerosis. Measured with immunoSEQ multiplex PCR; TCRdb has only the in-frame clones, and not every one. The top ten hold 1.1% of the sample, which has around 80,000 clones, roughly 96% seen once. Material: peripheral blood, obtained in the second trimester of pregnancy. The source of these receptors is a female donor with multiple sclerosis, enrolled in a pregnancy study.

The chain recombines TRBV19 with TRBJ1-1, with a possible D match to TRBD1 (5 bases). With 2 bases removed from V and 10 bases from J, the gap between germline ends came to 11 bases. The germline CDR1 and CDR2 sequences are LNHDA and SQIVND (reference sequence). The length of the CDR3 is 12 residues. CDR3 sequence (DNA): TGTGCCAGTAGTATACAGGGCCTTGGAGCTTTCTTT. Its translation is CASSIQGLGAFF.

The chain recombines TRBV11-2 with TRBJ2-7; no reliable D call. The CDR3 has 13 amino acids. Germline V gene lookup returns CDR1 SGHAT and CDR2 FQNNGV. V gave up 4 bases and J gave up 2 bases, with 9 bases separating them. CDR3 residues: CASSSITAYEQYF. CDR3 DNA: TGTGCCAGCAGCTCTATCACAGCCTACGAGCAGTACTTC.

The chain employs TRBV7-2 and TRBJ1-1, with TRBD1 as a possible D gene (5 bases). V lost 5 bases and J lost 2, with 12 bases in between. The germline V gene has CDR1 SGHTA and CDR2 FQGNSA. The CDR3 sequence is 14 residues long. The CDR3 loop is CASSLFTGNTEAFF. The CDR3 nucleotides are TGTGCCAGCAGCCTATTTACAGGAAACACTGAAGCTTTCTTT.

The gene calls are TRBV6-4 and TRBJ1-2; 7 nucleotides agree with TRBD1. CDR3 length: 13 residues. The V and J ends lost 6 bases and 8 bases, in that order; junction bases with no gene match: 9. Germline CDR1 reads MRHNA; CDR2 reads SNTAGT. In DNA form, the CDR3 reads TGTGCCAGCAGCCCCGACAGGGTAGGAGGCTACACCTTC. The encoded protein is CASSPDRVGGYTF.

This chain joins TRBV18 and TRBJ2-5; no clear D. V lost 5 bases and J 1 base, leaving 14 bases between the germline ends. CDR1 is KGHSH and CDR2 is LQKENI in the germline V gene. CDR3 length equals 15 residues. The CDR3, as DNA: TGTGCCAGCTCAGAGACATGGCCGCGCCAAGAGACCCAGTACTTC. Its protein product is CASSETWPRQETQYF.

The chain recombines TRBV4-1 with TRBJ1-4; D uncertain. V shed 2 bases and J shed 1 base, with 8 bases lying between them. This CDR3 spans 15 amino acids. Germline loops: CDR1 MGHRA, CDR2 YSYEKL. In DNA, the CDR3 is TGCGCCAGCAGCCAACTACCGGGAACTAATGAAAAACTGTTTTTT. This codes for CASSQLPGTNEKLFF.

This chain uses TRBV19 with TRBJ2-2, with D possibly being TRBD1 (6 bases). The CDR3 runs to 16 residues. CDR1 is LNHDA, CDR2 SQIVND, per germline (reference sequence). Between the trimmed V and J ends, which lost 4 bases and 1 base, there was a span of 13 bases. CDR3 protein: CASSKTKQGNTGELFF. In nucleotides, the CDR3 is TGTGCCAGTAGTAAGACAAAACAGGGGAACACCGGGGAGCTGTTTTTT. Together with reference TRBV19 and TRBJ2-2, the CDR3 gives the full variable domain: DGGITQSPKYLFRKEGQNVTLSCEQNLNHDAMYWYRQDPGQGLRLIYYSQIVNDFQKGDIAEGYSVSREKKESFPLTVTSAQKNPTAFYLCASSKTKQGNTGELFFGEGSRLTVL.

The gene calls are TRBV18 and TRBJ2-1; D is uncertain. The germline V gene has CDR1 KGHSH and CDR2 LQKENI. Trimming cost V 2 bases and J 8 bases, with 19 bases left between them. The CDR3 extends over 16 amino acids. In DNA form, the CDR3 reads TGTGCCAGCTCACCAGAACCGCTAGTTCGTACGGATGAGCAGTTCTTC. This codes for CASSPEPLVRTDEQFF.

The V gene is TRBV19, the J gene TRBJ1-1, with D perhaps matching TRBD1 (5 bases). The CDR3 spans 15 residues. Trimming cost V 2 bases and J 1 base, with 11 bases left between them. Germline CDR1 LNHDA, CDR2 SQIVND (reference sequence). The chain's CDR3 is CASSIFPGPNTEAFF. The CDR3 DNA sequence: TGTGCCAGTAGTATATTCCCAGGGCCGAACACTGAAGCTTTCTTT.

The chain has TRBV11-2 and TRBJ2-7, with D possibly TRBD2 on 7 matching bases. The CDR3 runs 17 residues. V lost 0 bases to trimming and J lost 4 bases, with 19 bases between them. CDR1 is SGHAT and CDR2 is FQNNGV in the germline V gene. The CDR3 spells CASSLDGGGGIGYEQYF. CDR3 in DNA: TGTGCCAGCAGCTTAGATGGAGGGGGGGGAATAGGGTACGAGCAGTACTTC.

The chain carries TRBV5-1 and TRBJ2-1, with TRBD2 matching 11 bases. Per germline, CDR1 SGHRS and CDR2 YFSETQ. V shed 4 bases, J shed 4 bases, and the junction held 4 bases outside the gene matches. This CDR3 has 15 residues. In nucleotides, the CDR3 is TGCGCCAGCAGCGTCACTAGCGGGGGATACAATGAGCAGTTCTTC. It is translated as CASSVTSGGYNEQFF.

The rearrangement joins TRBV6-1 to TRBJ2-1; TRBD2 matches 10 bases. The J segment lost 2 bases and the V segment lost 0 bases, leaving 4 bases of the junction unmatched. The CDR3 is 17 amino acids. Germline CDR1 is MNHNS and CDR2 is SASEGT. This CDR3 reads CASSEAVSGRPYNEQFF. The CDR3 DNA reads TGTGCCAGCAGTGAAGCTGTTAGCGGGAGGCCCTACAATGAGCAGTTCTTC.

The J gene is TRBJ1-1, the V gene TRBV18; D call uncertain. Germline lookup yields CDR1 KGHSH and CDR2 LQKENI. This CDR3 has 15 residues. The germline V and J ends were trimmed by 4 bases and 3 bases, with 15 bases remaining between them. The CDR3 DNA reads TGTGCCAGCTCACGGAGGGTCAGTGGGGACACTGAAGCTTTCTTT. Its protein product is CASSRRVSGDTEAFF.

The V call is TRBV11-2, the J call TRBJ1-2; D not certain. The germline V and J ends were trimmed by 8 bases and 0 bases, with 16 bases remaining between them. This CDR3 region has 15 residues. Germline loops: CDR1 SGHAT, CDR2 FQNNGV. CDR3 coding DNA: TGTGCCAGCTCGCTTATGGGCTCTTCTAACTATGGCTACACCTTC. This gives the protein CASSLMGSSNYGYTF. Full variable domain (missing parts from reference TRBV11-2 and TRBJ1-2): EAGVAQSPRYKIIEKRQSVAFWCNPISGHATLYWYQQILGQGPKLLIQFQNNGVVDDSQLPKDRFSAERLKGVDSTLKIQPAKLEDSAVYLCASSLMGSSNYGYTFGSGTRLTVV.

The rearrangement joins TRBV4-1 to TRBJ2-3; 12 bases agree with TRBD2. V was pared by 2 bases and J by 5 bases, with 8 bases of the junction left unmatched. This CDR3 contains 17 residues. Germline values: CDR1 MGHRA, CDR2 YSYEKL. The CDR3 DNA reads TGCGCCAGCAGCCAATCCGCCCCGGGACTAGCGGGAGATACGCAGTATTTT. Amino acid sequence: CASSQSAPGLAGDTQYF.

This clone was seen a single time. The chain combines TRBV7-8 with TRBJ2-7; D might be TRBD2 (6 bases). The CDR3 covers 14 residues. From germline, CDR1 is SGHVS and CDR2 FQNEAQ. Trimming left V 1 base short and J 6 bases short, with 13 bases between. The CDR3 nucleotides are TGTGCCAGCAGCTTAGAACTAGCTCCGGTCGAGCAGTACTTC. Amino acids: CASSLELAPVEQYF.

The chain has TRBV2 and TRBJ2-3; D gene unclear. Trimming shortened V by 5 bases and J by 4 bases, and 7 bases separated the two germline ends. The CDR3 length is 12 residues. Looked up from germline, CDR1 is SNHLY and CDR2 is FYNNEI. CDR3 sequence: CASSIRSDTQYF. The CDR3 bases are TGTGCCAGCAGTATCAGATCAGATACGCAGTATTTT. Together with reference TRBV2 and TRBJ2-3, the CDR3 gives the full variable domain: EPEVTQTPSHQVTQMGQEVILRCVPISNHLYFYWYRQILGQKVEFLVSFYNNEISEKSEIFDDQFSVERPDGSNFTLKIRSTKLEDSAMYFCASSIRSDTQYFGPGTRLTVL.

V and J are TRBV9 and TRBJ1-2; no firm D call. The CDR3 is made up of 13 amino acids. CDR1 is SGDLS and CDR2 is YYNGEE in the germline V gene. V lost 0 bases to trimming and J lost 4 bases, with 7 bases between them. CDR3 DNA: TGTGCCAGCAGCGTAGACGGAGGCTATGGCTACACCTTC. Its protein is CASSVDGGYGYTF.

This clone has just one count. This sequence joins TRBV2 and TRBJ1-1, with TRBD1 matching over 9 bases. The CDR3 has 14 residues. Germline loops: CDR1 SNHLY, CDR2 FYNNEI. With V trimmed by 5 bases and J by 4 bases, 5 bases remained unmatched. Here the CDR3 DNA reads TGTGCCAGCAGTTTACAGGGGGCAGGCACTGAAGCTTTCTTT. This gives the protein CASSLQGAGTEAFF.

CDR3 amino acids: CASSLTGSEQYF. In nucleotides, the CDR3 is TGTGCCAGCAGCTTAACAGGGAGCGAGCAGTACTTC. The genes are TRBV7-9 and TRBJ2-7, with TRBD1 as a possible D gene (6 bases). The V end was cut by 2 bases, the J end by 6 bases, with 8 bases between. The CDR3 spans 12 residues. Per germline, CDR1 SEHNR and CDR2 FQNEAQ (reference sequence).

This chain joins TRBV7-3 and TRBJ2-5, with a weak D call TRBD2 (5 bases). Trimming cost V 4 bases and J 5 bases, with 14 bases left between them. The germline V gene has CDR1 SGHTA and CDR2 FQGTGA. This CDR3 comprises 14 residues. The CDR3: CASSSGRLPETQYF. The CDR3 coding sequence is TGTGCCAGCAGCTCGGGTCGACTACCGGAGACCCAGTACTTC.

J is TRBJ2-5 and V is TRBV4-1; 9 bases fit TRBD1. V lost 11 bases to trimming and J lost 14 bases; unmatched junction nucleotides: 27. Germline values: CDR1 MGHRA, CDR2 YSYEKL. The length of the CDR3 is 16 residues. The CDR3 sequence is CASSQEGLGDRVVFYF. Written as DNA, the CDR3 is TGCGCCTCAAGCCAAGAAGGGTTAGGGGACAGGGTTGTTTTTTACTTC.

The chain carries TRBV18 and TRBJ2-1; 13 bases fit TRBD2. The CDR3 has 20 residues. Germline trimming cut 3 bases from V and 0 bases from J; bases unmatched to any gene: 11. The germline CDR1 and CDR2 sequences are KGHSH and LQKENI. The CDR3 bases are TGTGCCAGCTCACCGAGACTAGCGGGAGGACCAATATCCTCCTACAATGAGCAGTTCTTC. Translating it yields CASSPRLAGGPISSYNEQFF.

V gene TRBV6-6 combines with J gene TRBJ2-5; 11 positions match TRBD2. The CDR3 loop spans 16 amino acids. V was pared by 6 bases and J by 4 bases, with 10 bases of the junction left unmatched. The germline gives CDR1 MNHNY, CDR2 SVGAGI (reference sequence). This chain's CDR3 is CASSKQLAGAGETQYF. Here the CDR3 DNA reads TGTGCCAGCAGCAAACAACTAGCGGGAGCAGGAGAGACCCAGTACTTC.

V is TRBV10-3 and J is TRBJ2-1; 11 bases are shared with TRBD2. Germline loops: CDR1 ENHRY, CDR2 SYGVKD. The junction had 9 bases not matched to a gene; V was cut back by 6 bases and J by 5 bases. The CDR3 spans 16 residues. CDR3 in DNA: TGTGCCATCAGCCCTAGCGGGAGGACTACCGACAATGAGCAGTTCTTC. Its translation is CAISPSGRTTDNEQFF.

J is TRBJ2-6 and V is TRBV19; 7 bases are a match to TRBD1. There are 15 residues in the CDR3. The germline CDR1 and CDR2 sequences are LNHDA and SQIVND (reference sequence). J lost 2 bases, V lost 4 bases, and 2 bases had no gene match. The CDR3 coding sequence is TGTGCCAGTAGTAACACAGGGGCTGGGGCCAACGTCCTGACTTTC. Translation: CASSNTGAGANVLTF.

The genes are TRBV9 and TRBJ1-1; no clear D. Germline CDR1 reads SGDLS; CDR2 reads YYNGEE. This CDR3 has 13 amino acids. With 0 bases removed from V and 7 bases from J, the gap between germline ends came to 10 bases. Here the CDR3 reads CASSVAPTDEAFF. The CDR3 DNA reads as TGTGCCAGCAGCGTAGCTCCGACTGATGAAGCTTTCTTT.

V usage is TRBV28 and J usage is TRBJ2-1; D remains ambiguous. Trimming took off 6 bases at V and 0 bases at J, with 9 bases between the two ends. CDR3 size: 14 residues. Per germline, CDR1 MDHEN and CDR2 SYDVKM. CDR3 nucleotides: TGTGCCAGCAGCACCGATAGCTCCTACAATGAGCAGTTCTTC. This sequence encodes CASSTDSSYNEQFF.

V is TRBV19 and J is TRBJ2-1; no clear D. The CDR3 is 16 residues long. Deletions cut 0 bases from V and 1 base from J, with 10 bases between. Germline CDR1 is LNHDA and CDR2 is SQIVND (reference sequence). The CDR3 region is CASSIETVPSYNEQFF. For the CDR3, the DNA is TGTGCCAGTAGTATAGAAACAGTCCCATCCTACAATGAGCAGTTCTTC.

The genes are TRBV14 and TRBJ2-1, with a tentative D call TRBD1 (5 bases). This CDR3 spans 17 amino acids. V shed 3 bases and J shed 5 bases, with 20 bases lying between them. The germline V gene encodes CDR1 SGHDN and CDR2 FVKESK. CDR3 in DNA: TGTGCCAGCAGCCATCGAAAGCAGGGTTCCCCCAACAATGAGCAGTTCTTC. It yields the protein CASSHRKQGSPNNEQFF.